The source of this T cell receptor beta chain is a study of blood T cell repertoires in COVID-19. Germline CDR1 SGHAT, CDR2 FQNNGV. The CDR3 is 15 residues long. Trimming removed 5 bases at V and 5 bases at J, with 16 bases between. Only in-frame clones appear in the TCRdb table, and some are missing; sequencing was by immunoSEQ multiplex PCR. This table holds 360,000 or so clones, 88% found once. This clone appeared once. The receptor's source is a woman under 40 who had been exposed to COVID-19. Sequencing used PBMCs or T cells enriched from blood (not recorded which). V gene TRBV11-2 combines with J gene TRBJ1-5, with no clear D. The CDR3 DNA sequence: TGTGCCAGCAGCCCTGACGCGGGGTGGCATCAGCCCCAGCATTTT. It yields the protein CASSPDAGWHQPQHF.